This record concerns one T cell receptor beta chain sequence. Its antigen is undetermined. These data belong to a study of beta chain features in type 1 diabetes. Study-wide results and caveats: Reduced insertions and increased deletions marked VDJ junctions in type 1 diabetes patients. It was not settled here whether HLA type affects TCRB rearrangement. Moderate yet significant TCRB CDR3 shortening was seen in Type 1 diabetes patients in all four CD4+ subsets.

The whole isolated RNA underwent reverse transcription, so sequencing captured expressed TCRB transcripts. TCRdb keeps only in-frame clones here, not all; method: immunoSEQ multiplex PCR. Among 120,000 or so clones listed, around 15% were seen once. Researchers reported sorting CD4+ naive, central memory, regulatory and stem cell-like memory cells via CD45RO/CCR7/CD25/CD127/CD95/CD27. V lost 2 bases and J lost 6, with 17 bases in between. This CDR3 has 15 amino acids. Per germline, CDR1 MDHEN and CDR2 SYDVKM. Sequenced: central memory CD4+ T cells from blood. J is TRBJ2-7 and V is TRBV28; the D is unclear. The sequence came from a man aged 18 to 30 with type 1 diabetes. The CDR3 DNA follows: TGTGCCAGCAGTTTAGTCAGGCTTGGGCCTCTCGAGCAGTACTTC. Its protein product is CASSLVRLGPLEQYF.